Each of the 18 T cell receptor beta chains below was sequenced from the same sample in a study of technical replicates of blood from several donors. Assay used: immunoSEQ multiplex PCR; TCRdb lists only in-frame clones, some missing. The table lists tens of thousands of clones, about 90% of them singletons. Sequenced input: T cells isolated from PBMCs. These receptors came from a human donor in good health.

The J gene is TRBJ2-7, the V gene TRBV4-1, with a possible D match to TRBD2 (5 bases). This CDR3 contains 14 residues. The V and J ends lost 4 bases and 7 bases respectively, with 17 bases between them. The germline gives CDR1 MGHRA, CDR2 YSYEKL. For the CDR3, the DNA is TGCGCCAGCAGCCCCCCGGACTCATTTGGGGAGCAGTACTTC. Its translation: CASSPPDSFGEQYF.

The V and J genes are TRBV5-4 and TRBJ2-1; 8 nucleotides line up with TRBD2. CDR3 size: 15 residues. After removal of 5 bases from V and 0 bases from J, the junction contained 4 bases not matched to a gene. The V gene's germline CDR1 is SGHNT and CDR2 YYREEE (reference sequence). The DNA of the CDR3 is TGTGCCAGCAGGTTCGGGACTAGCTCCTACAATGAGCAGTTCTTC. It translates to CASRFGTSSYNEQFF.

The genes are TRBV7-2 and TRBJ1-1; possible D gene TRBD1, 5 bases. CDR1 is SGHTA, CDR2 FQGNSA, per germline. This CDR3 is 13 amino acids long. Trimming took off 2 bases at V and 1 base at J, with 5 bases between the two ends. This CDR3 is CASSLQGNTEAFF. CDR3 nucleotide sequence: TGTGCCAGCAGCTTACAGGGGAACACTGAAGCTTTCTTT.

DNA of the CDR3: TGTGCCAGCAGTGAACGGGGAGGAGTTAGTTATAGCAATCAGCCCCAGCATTTT. Protein sequence: CASSERGGVSYSNQPQHF. The chain joins TRBV6-1 to TRBJ1-5; D remains unclear. The CDR3 length is 18 residues. Germline V gene data show CDR1 as MNHNS and CDR2 as SASEGT. The V and J ends lost 2 bases and 0 bases respectively, with 17 bases between them.

This clone showed up just once. The chain employs TRBV6-5 and TRBJ2-1; the D is unclear. This CDR3 has 11 amino acids. From germline, CDR1 is MNHEY and CDR2 SVGAGI. V gave up 6 bases and J gave up 7 bases, with 7 bases separating them. For the CDR3, the DNA is TGTGCCAGCAGGCGACTTAATGAGCAGTTCTTC. This sequence encodes CASRRLNEQFF.

CDR3 sequence: CTSSQDPRTAPDTQYF. DNA for the CDR3: TGCACCAGCAGCCAAGATCCTCGGACAGCTCCAGATACGCAGTATTTT. The chain employs TRBV1 and TRBJ2-3; the tabulated D call, TRBD1, remains unverified against the DNA. TRBV1 constitutes a pseudogene. This CDR3 is 16 amino acids long.

The V call is TRBV28, the J call TRBJ2-1; 9 nucleotides agree with TRBD1. J lost 4 bases, V lost 4 bases, and 11 bases had no gene match. Germline CDR1 and CDR2: MDHEN and SYDVKM. This CDR3 has 17 residues. The CDR3 sequence is CASSSPGGDRAYNEQFF. The CDR3 nucleotides are TGTGCCAGCAGTTCCCCGGGTGGGGACAGGGCGTACAATGAGCAGTTCTTC.

The rearrangement joins TRBV5-1 to TRBJ2-1; 8 bases are a match to TRBD2. J lost 1 base, V lost 4 bases, and 7 bases had no gene match. Germline assignment: CDR1 SGHRS and CDR2 YFSETQ. The CDR3 is 16 residues long. CDR3: CASSPGRGDSYNEQFF. For the CDR3, the DNA is TGCGCCAGCAGCCCCGGGAGGGGGGATTCCTACAATGAGCAGTTCTTC.

The CDR3 region is CASSPNSGGVPYGYTF. CDR3 nucleotide sequence: TGTGCCAGCAGCCCGAACAGCGGGGGCGTCCCCTATGGCTACACCTTC. This chain uses TRBV5-4 with TRBJ1-2; D may be TRBD1 (6 bases). The CDR3 covers 16 residues. Trimming cost V 4 bases and J 4 bases, with 20 bases left between them. Germline CDR1 and CDR2: SGHNT and YYREEE (reference sequence). The entire variable domain, with the rest obtained from reference TRBV5-4 and TRBJ1-2, is as follows: ETGVTQSPTHLIKTRGQQVTLRCSSQSGHNTVSWYQQALGQGPQFIFQYYREEENGRGNFPPRFSGLQFPNYSSELNVNALELDDSALYLCASSPNSGGVPYGYTFGSGTRLTVV.

The gene calls are TRBV20-1 and TRBJ1-1, with TRBD1 as a possible D gene (5 bases). The CDR3 covers 10 residues. The germline CDR1 and CDR2 sequences are DFQATT and SNEGSKA (reference sequence). CDR3 DNA sequence: TGCACCAGCAAACAGGAGGAAGCTTTCTTT. This encodes CTSKQEEAFF.

The chain links TRBV6-6 to TRBJ1-4; D is perhaps TRBD1 (5 bases). The CDR3 contains 14 residues. Germline V gives CDR1 MNHNY, CDR2 SVGAGI (reference sequence). The V end lost 6 bases, the J end lost 8 bases, and 16 bases lay between the germline ends. DNA of the CDR3: TGTGCCAGCAGGGCAGGGTGGGTGAAGGAAAAACTGTTTTTT. It yields the protein CASRAGWVKEKLFF.

The chain employs TRBV5-1 and TRBJ2-7; D is perhaps TRBD1 (5 bases). The germline V gene encodes CDR1 SGHRS and CDR2 YFSETQ. The CDR3 consists of 15 residues. V dropped 4 bases and J dropped 2 bases, with 16 bases sitting between them. The CDR3 bases are TGCGCCAGCAGCCCAGGGCAGGGAAAGACCTACGAGCAGTACTTC. This sequence encodes CASSPGQGKTYEQYF.

The rearrangement uses TRBV18 and TRBJ2-3; D remains unclear. Germline CDR1 KGHSH, CDR2 LQKENI. This CDR3 is 16 amino acids long. V lost 0 bases, J lost 0 bases, and 10 bases lay in between. CDR3 coding DNA: TGTGCCAGCTCACCACCGGCATTAACGAGCACAGATACGCAGTATTTT. Amino acids: CASSPPALTSTDTQYF.

This clone has only one observation. The rearrangement links TRBV5-4 to TRBJ2-1, with no clear D. The germline V gene encodes CDR1 SGHNT and CDR2 YYREEE (reference sequence). The length of the CDR3 is 13 residues. The V gene lost 0 bases and the J gene lost 3 bases, with 4 bases spanning the gap. The CDR3 DNA follows: TGTGCCAGCAGCTTGGACAGCTACAATGAGCAGTTCTTC. It is translated as CASSLDSYNEQFF.

The genes are TRBV10-1 and TRBJ1-5, with TRBD1 as a possible D gene (5 bases). Trimming took 3 bases from V and 6 from J, leaving 24 bases between them. The CDR3 consists of 18 residues. CDR1 and CDR2 from the germline V gene are WNHNN and SYGVQD (reference sequence). The CDR3 protein is CASSEPGGSGEMGQPQHF. The CDR3 DNA reads TGCGCCAGCAGTGAACCTGGGGGGTCGGGGGAAATGGGTCAGCCCCAGCATTTT.

The chain is built from TRBV15 and TRBJ2-2; D is perhaps TRBD2 (5 bases). This CDR3 has 15 residues. Germline V gives CDR1 LNHNV, CDR2 YYDKDF (reference sequence). V gave up 5 bases and J gave up 13 bases, with 23 bases separating them. The CDR3 is CATSPRLASPEGLFF. The CDR3 nucleotides read TGTGCCACCAGCCCCCGTCTTGCAAGCCCCGAGGGGCTGTTTTTT.

The V call is TRBV14, the J call TRBJ2-3; TRBD2 matches at 8 bases. The V gene end was trimmed by 6 bases and the J gene end by 3 bases; junction bases not matched to a gene: 20. Per germline, CDR1 SGHDN and CDR2 FVKESK. The CDR3 length is 19 residues. DNA of the CDR3: TGTGCCAGCAGTGGAGTCGCAAACTCAGCGGGAGTGGTGACAGATACGCAGTATTTT. Translating it yields CASSGVANSAGVVTDTQYF.

The chain recombines TRBV6-1 with TRBJ1-6; TRBD1 matches 10 bases. CDR3 length: 13 amino acids. CDR1 and CDR2 from the germline V gene are MNHNS and SASEGT. With V trimmed by 10 bases and J by 8 bases, 5 bases remained unmatched. The CDR3 loop reads CATRGTGDSPLHF. The DNA for the CDR3 is TGTGCCACCCGCGGGACAGGGGATTCACCCCTCCACTTT.